The source of this T cell receptor beta chain is a study of technical replicates of blood from several donors. CDR3 length equals 16 residues. Trimming took 2 bases from V and 4 from J; bases not matched to a gene: 9. The germline V gene has CDR1 MGHRA and CDR2 YSYEKL. Profiling relied on immunoSEQ multiplex PCR, and the TCRdb table lists in-frame clones only, not all of them. The profile shows about 97,000 clones, just under 95% of them singletons. The sequenced sample consisted of T cells isolated from PBMCs. This chain connects TRBV4-1 to TRBJ2-7, with 9 bases aligning to TRBD1. The sequence was collected from a human donor in good health. CDR3 sequence (DNA): TGCGCCAGCAGCCAAAAAACGGGACAGGGTAGTTACGAGCAGTACTTC. Protein sequence: CASSQKTGQGSYEQYF.